These T cell receptor beta chains were read from a single sample in a study of Ad26.COV2.S vaccination and SARS-CoV-2 variants. The protocol was immunoSEQ multiplex PCR, while the TCRdb copy is restricted to in-frame clones and leaves out a portion. This table holds roughly 380,000 clones, roughly 91% found once. The source material was peripheral blood, sampled in a trial of Ad26.COV2.S vaccine versus placebo. The receptors come from a person between 18 and 59 years old who received the Ad26.COV2.S COVID-19 vaccine or a placebo. The CDR3 runs from the conserved cysteine through the conserved F or W.

V gene: TRBV7-6; J gene: TRBJ2-7; CDR3 protein: CASSLGVGQGGYEQYF
V gene: TRBV18; J gene: TRBJ1-1; CDR3 protein: CASSPPGQGGTEAFF
V gene: TRBV20-1; J gene: TRBJ2-5; CDR3 protein: CSVRGETQYF
V gene: TRBV5-5; J gene: TRBJ1-1; CDR3 protein: CASSLVRSEAFF
V gene: TRBV5-1; J gene: TRBJ2-7; CDR3 protein: CASSEGTGRAYEQYF
V gene: TRBV6-5; J gene: TRBJ1-1; CDR3 protein: CASSSLMVVNTEAFF
V gene: TRBV12-3/TRBV12-4; J gene: TRBJ1-1; CDR3 protein: CASGARGGTEAFF
V gene: TRBV7-2; J gene: TRBJ2-5; CDR3 protein: CASSHRTSGETQYF
V gene: TRBV5-1; J gene: TRBJ2-7; CDR3 protein: CASSLGLAGNYEQYF
V gene: TRBV12-3/TRBV12-4; J gene: TRBJ1-1; CDR3 protein: CASTLAVGLEAFF
V gene: TRBV28; J gene: TRBJ1-2; CDR3 protein: CASSKQGAYGYTF
V gene: TRBV12-3/TRBV12-4; J gene: TRBJ2-1; CDR3 protein: CASRSGWNEQFF
V gene: TRBV5-4; J gene: TRBJ2-5; CDR3 protein: CASSQGDLQETQYF
V gene: TRBV29-1; J gene: TRBJ1-5; CDR3 protein: CSVEREVGQPQHF
V gene: TRBV29-1; J gene: TRBJ2-2; CDR3 protein: CSVDRGATGELFF
V gene: TRBV30; J gene: TRBJ2-2; CDR3 protein: CAWSGDRGSDTGELFF
V gene: TRBV6-5; J gene: TRBJ1-4; CDR3 protein: CASSKATTNEKLFF
V gene: TRBV4-3; J gene: TRBJ1-5; CDR3 protein: CASSQDRRQGFQPQHF